This T cell receptor (beta chain) was sequenced in a study of blood T cell repertoires in COVID-19. Study at large: The United States, Italy and Spain provided the acute and convalescent COVID-19 samples.

From germline, CDR1 is SGHDT and CDR2 YYEEEE. Trimming removed 3 bases from V and 3 bases from J, with 13 bases in between. The CDR3 covers 15 residues. In the authors' methods: Cell counts per sample came from amplifying reference gene primers. The protocol was immunoSEQ multiplex PCR, while the TCRdb copy is restricted to in-frame clones and leaves out a portion. For V, J and clone size, that table is used; D and trimming come from the DNA. The sample records 150,000 or so clones, roughly 91% being singletons. Sequenced: peripheral blood. This sequence joins TRBV5-6 and TRBJ1-5; D uncertain. The source of this sequence is a man aged 55 to 70 with active or convalescent COVID-19. Written as DNA, the CDR3 is TGTGCCAGCAGCTCCCTCTCACACCTCAATCAGCCCCAGCATTTT. This sequence encodes CASSSLSHLNQPQHF.